One and the same sample provided the 2 T cell receptor beta chains below, sequenced in a study of blood T cell repertoires in COVID-19. Clones were sequenced by immunoSEQ multiplex PCR, and TCRdb holds only the in-frame ones, with some missing. This table holds 300,000 to 400,000 clones, about nine tenths found once. Sequencing was done on a sample of peripheral blood. The receptors shown here come from a woman between 65 and 79 years old with COVID-19, enrolled during active disease.

This sequence joins TRBV4-1 and TRBJ2-2; maybe TRBD2 (7 bases). Trimming took off 5 bases at V and 11 bases at J, with 24 bases between the two ends. The CDR3 totals 16 residues. Per germline, CDR1 MGHRA and CDR2 YSYEKL. CDR3 residues: CASSFGGGPVRGELFF. CDR3 nucleotides: TGCGCCAGCAGCTTTGGGGGGGGCCCCGTCCGTGGAGAGCTGTTTTTT.

The chain combines TRBV19 with TRBJ2-7; D ambiguous. CDR1 and CDR2 from the germline V gene are LNHDA and SQIVND (reference sequence). V gave up 5 bases and J gave up 4 bases, with 3 bases separating them. This CDR3 is 10 amino acids long. This CDR3 reads CASSRYEQYF. Written as DNA, the CDR3 is TGTGCCAGTAGTCGGTACGAGCAGTACTTC.